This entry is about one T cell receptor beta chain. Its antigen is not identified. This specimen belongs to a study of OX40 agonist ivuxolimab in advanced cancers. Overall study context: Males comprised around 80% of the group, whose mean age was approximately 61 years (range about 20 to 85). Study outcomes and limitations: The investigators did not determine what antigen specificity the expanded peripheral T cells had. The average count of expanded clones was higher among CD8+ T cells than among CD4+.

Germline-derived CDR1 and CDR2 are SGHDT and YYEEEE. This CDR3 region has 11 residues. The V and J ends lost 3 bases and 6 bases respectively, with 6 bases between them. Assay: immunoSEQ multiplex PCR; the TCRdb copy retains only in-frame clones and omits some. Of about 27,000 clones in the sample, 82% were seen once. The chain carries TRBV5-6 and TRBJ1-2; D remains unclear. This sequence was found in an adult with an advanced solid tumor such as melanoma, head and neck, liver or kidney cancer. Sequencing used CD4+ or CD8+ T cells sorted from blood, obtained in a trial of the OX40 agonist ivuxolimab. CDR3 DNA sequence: TGTGCCAGCAGCTCCGGAGATGGCTACACCTTC. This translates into CASSSGDGYTF.